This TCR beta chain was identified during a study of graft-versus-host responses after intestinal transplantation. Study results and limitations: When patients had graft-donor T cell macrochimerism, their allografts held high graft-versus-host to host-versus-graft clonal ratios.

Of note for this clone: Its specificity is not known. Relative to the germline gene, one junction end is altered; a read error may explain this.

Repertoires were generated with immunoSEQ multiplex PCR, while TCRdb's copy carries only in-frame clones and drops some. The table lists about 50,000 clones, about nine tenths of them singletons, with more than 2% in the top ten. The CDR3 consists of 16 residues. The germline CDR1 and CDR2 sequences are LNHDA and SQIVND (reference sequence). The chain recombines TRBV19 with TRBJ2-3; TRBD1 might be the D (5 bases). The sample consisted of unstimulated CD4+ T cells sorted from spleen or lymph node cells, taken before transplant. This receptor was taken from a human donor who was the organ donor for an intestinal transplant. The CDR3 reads CASSIQGSKVTDTQCF. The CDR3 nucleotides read TGTGCCAGTAGTATCCAGGGTTCTAAGGTCACAGATACGCAGTGTTTT. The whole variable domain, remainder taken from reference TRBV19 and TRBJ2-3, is DGGITQSPKYLFRKEGQNVTLSCEQNLNHDAMYWYRQDPGQGLRLIYYSQIVNDFQKGDIAEGYSVSREKKESFPLTVTSAQKNPTAFYLCASSIQGSKVTDTQCFGPGTRLTVL.